What follows is one T cell receptor beta chain and its context. This clonotype came up many times. This receptor's antigen is unknown. No base qualities exist here, and no much larger clone lies one base off it. The sample originates from a study of T cells in Graves' hyperthyroidism and ophthalmopathy (dated by TCRdb to about 2019). Turning to the overall study: Peripheral blood was collected at initial diagnosis, before any treatment. According to the paper, TCR Vbeta CDR3 sequencing was carried out on over 130 peripheral blood samples, which came from fewer than 50 ophthalmopathy, 75 or so hyperthyroidism and roughly 17 progressor patients. After sampling, hyperthyroidism patients received methimazole starting at 30 mg daily, and ophthalmopathy patients received high-dose intravenous methylprednisolone. Thyroid tissue and blood T-cell repertoires from several Graves' hyperthyroidism patients were also compared in the study. To identify TCR V-J signatures that set the groups apart, the researchers used a discovery cohort of about a hundred patients, made up of 40 to 45 with Graves' ophthalmopathy and around 58 with stable Graves' hyperthyroidism. The 100 or so discovery patients were randomly split 7:3 into training and test sets. Whether ophthalmopathy could be predicted prospectively was tested in an independent validation cohort made up of some 20 hyperthyroidism patients plus 17 patients who later progressed to ophthalmopathy. Beyond this particular receptor, the publication reports: Ophthalmopathy was separated from stable hyperthyroidism by a 13 V-J signature model, with around 90% sensitivity and about 81% specificity obtained in cross-validation and 80%/75% obtained in testing. In validation, progression to ophthalmopathy was predicted by the model with about 70% sensitivity and 72% to 85% specificity, a median of around 5.9 months before onset. Sample size was not statistically predetermined, and blinding of investigators to group allocation was not performed. Most expanded thyroid clonotypes (frequency above 0.001) were also detected in blood, a finding suggesting that blood repertoires may reflect thyroid immune responses.

Ophthalmopathy patients had moderately to severely active disease, Clinical Activity Score of at least 3, NOSPECS grade of at least 4, and duration under 3 months. Any patient with an uncontrolled infection, another autoimmune disease, pregnancy or lactation was excluded. Diagnoses were established on the basis of clinical symptoms, serum thyroxine and TRAb, thyroid ultrasound, and orbital computed tomography. PBMCs were separated from about 10 ml of fresh peripheral blood using Ficoll-Paque density gradient centrifugation. Trizol reagent was used to extract total RNA, and RNA quality was then checked on an Agilent 2100 Bioanalyzer. The TCR beta CDR3 regions were amplified from RNA transcripts. The TCR CDR3 was subjected to a first round of RT-PCR using the HTBI primer set and the Qiagen OneStep RT-PCR kit. Libraries were constructed in a second round of multiplex PCR, after which size selection and purification were performed. The libraries were sequenced on an Illumina HiSeq2000 using paired-end 100 bp reads. The published analysis was carried out like this. SOAPnuke was used to process the raw data, removing reads that contained adapters or uncalled bases, had a mean Phred below 15, or lacked an exact match to the constant primer or identifier. COPE v1.2.5 was used to merge high-quality paired reads, and clonotypes were defined as unique nucleotide sequences. MiTCR v1.1 was used to align the clonotypes against IMGT TRBV, TRBD and TRBJ reference segments. The analysis included only V-J combinations with a frequency above 0.0001, which together covered 99% to 99.2% of the repertoires. A TCS score was defined as the ratio of F50 (clonal expansion) to E x V (chaos), with BLOSUM62-based TCRdist applied between CDR3 peptides within each V-J. Welch's t-statistics and random forest reduced around 550 V-J features to roughly 13, which were used in a naive Bayes classifier (R e1071). The public sequencing data were trimmed at Q25 with fastp and processed into clonotypes with MiXCR by TCRdb, which kept only in-frame beta chains. Rows are combined by CDR3 protein, so each entry shows the most common genes and DNA. The V and J calls reflect TCRdb's pipeline rather than the authors' work. The sample table contains about 300,000 distinct CDR3 sequences; only one count was recorded for roughly 20% of them. Less than 45% of the sample is held by the ten biggest clonotypes.

Sequencing used blood. This receptor was obtained from a man aged 50 or older with Graves' ophthalmopathy.

The nucleotide sequence is TGTGCCAGCAGCTTTCAGTTCTTGGGTAGCGGCCCCTACGAGCAGTACTTC. Translated, it reads CASSFQFLGSGPYEQYF. The V gene is TRBV5-4 and the J gene is TRBJ2-7; TRBD2 might be the D gene, on 6 matching bases. Between the V and J ends, shortened by 2 bases and 2 bases respectively, the junction contains 20 bases. As encoded in the germline V gene (reference sequence), CDR1 is SGHNT while CDR2 is YYREEE. Reading from cysteine to phenylalanine, the CDR3 counts 17 amino acids. Kept here is only the CDR3 DNA, which spans 51 bases and is read in frame from base 1.